The clone carrying this T cell receptor (beta chain) was observed a few times. Its cognate antigen is unknown. The data are from a study of cytomegalovirus exposure and HLA in healthy donors. Background on the study: T cells numbering about 180 million yielded roughly 120 million unique TCR beta sequences in an earlier analysis. The study placed 70% to 85% of its 398 genotyped donors in the Caucasian-associated ancestry cluster.

It was with 60 Vbeta and 13 Jbeta primers that the PCR ran. TCRdb keeps only in-frame clones here, not all; method: immunoSEQ multiplex PCR. The table records about 140,000 clones, around 73% of them present only once. V dropped 2 bases and J dropped 8 bases, with 33 bases sitting between them. Per the germline V gene, CDR1 is LGHNA and CDR2 is YNFKEQ. The CDR3 runs 20 residues. Whole-study results and caveats: A later examination showed that TCR association rates differed by HLA locus, with DRB1 most and HLA-C fewest. Apart from CMV serostatus, no immune exposure information was available.

This clonotype was sampled from a woman between 40 and 50 years old in good health and CMV-seronegative. The chain combines TRBV4-2 with TRBJ1-2, with D perhaps TRBD1 (6 bases). The specimen was PBMCs. CDR3 amino acids: CASSQPTGLGQPGSGGGYTF. CDR3 DNA sequence: TGTGCCAGCAGCCAACCCACCGGACTAGGACAGCCTGGGTCGGGGGGCGGCTACACCTTC.